This T cell receptor (beta chain) was observed in a study of OX40 agonist ivuxolimab in advanced cancers. As for the study in general: Patients got intravenous ivuxolimab at 0.01 to 10 mg/kg every 2 weeks.

Study findings and constraints: At 0.1 to 3.0 mg/kg and by week 6, clonal expansion occurred in CD4+ and CD8+ blood T cells. Expanded clones tended on average to be more numerous among CD8+ T cells than CD4+.

The repertoire was sequenced with immunoSEQ multiplex PCR; TCRdb's copy has only in-frame clones and lacks some. The sample holds about 35,000 clones; under 85% are singletons and the top ten take about 13%. Note on this clone: Its antigen is unidentified.

The origin of this receptor is an adult with an advanced solid tumor such as melanoma, head and neck, liver or kidney cancer. This specimen consisted of CD4+ or CD8+ T cells sorted from blood, obtained in a trial of the OX40 agonist ivuxolimab.

CDR3 loop: CASSPGLSGKLFF. In DNA form, the CDR3 reads TGTGCCAGCAGCCCGGGACTAAGCGGAAAACTGTTTTTT. The V gene is TRBV7-6, the J gene TRBJ1-4; perhaps TRBD1 as D (5 bases). The V gene's germline CDR1 is SGHVS and CDR2 FNYEAQ. V dropped 5 bases and J dropped 10 bases, with 14 bases sitting between them. This CDR3 contains 13 residues.